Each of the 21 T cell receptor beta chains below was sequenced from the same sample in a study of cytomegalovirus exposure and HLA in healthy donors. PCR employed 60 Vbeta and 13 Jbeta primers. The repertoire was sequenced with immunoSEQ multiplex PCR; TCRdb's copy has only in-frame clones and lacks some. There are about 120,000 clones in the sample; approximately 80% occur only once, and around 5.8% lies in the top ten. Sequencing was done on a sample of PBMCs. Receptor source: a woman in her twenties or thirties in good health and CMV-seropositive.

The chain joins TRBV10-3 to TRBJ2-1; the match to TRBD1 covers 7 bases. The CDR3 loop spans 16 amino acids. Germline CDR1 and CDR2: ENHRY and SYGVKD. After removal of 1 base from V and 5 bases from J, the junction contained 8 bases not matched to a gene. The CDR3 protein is CAISEFDGTADNEQFF. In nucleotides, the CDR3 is TGTGCCATCAGTGAGTTCGACGGGACAGCCGACAATGAGCAGTTCTTC.

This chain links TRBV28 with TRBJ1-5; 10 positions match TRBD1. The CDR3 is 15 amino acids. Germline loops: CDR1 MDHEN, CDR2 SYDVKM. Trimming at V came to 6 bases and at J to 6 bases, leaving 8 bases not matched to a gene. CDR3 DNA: TGTGCCAGCAGATCAGGACAGGGGGAAGGTCAGCCCCAGCATTTT. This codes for CASRSGQGEGQPQHF.

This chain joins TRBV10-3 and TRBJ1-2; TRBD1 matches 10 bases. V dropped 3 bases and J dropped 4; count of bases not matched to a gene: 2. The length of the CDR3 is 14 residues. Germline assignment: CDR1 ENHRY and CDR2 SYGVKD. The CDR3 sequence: CAISERQGAYGYTF. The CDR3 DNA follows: TGTGCCATCAGTGAAAGACAGGGGGCCTATGGCTACACCTTC.

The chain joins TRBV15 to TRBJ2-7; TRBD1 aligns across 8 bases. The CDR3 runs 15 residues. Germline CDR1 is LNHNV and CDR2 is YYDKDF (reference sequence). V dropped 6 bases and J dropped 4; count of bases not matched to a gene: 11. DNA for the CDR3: TGTGCCACCAGTGAATTAGGACAGGGTTTTTACGAGCAGTACTTC. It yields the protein CATSELGQGFYEQYF.

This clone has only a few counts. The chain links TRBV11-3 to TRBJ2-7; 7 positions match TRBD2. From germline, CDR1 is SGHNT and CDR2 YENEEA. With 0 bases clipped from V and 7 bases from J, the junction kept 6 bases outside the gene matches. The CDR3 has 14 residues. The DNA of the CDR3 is TGTGCCAGCAGCTTAGATCGGTGGGGAGGGGAGCAGTACTTC. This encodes CASSLDRWGGEQYF. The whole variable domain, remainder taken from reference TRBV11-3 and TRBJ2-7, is EAGVVQSPRYKIIEKKQPVAFWCNPISGHNTLYWYLQNLGQGPELLIRYENEEAVDDSQLPKDRFSAERLKGVDSTLKIQPAELGDSAVYLCASSLDRWGGEQYFGPGTRLTVT.

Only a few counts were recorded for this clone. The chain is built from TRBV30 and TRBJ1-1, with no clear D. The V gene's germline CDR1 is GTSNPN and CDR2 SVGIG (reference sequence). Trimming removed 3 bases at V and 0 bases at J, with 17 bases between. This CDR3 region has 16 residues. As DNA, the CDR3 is TGTGCCTGGAGAGGCGCGGGGTTGCCTCTGAACACTGAAGCTTTCTTT. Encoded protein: CAWRGAGLPLNTEAFF.

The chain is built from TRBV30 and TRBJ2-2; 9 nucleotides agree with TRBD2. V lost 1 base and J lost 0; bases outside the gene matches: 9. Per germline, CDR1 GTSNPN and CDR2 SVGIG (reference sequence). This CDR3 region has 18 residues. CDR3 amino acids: CAWSAPAGGDPNTGELFF. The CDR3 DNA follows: TGTGCCTGGAGTGCCCCAGCGGGGGGCGACCCGAACACCGGGGAGCTGTTTTTT.

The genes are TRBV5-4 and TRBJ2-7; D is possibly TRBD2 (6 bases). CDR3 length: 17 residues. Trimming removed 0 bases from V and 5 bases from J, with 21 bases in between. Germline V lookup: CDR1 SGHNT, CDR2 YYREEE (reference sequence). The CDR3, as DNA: TGTGCCAGCAGCTTGGAGGTGGGTGCGGGGCGGGGCAACGAGCAGTACTTC. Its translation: CASSLEVGAGRGNEQYF.

CDR3 coding DNA: TGTGCCAGTAGTGAAGGACAGGGGAACACTGAAGCTTTCTTT. It codes for CASSEGQGNTEAFF. V usage is TRBV19 and J usage is TRBJ1-1; TRBD1 aligns across 8 bases. The CDR3 is 14 amino acids. V lost 5 bases and J lost 1; bases outside the gene matches: 3. Germline V gene lookup returns CDR1 LNHDA and CDR2 SQIVND (reference sequence).

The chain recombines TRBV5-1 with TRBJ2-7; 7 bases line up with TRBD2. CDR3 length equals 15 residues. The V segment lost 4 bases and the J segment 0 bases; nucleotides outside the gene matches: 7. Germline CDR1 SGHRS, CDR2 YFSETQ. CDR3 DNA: TGCGCCAGCAGCCCCTTAGGCGGGGGCTCCTACGAGCAGTACTTC. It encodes CASSPLGGGSYEQYF.

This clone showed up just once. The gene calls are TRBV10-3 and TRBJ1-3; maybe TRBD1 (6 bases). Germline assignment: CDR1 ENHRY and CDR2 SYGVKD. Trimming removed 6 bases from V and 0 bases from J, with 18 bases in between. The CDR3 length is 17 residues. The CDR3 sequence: CAISLGDTLSSGNTIYF. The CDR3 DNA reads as TGTGCCATCAGCCTCGGGGACACCTTGAGCTCTGGAAACACCATATATTTT.

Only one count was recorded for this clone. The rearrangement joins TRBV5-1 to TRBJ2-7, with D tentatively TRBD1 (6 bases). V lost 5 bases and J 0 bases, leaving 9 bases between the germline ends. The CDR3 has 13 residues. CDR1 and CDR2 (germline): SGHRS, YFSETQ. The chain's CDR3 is CASRGAISYEQYF. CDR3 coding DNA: TGCGCCAGCAGGGGGGCCATCTCCTACGAGCAGTACTTC.

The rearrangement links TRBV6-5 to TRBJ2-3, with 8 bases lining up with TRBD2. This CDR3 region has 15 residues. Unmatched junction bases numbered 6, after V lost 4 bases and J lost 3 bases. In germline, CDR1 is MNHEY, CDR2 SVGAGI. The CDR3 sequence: CASSFAGLATDTQYF. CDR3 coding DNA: TGTGCCAGCAGTTTCGCTGGACTAGCAACAGATACGCAGTATTTT.

CDR3 in DNA: TGCGCCAGCAGCCCCGGGTGGACAGAGAATAGCAATCAGCCCCAGCATTTT. Translating it yields CASSPGWTENSNQPQHF. The V gene is TRBV4-1, the J gene TRBJ1-5; a weak D match, TRBD1 (6 bases). Deletions cut 4 bases from V and 0 bases from J, with 16 bases between. Germline lookup yields CDR1 MGHRA and CDR2 YSYEKL. The CDR3 is 17 residues long.

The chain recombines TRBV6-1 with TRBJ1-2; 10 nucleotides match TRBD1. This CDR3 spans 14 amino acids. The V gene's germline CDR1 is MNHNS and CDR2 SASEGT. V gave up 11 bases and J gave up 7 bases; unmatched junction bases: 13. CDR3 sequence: CARPRDRGSGGYTF. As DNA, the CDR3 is TGTGCCCGCCCGAGGGACAGGGGATCGGGTGGCTACACCTTC.

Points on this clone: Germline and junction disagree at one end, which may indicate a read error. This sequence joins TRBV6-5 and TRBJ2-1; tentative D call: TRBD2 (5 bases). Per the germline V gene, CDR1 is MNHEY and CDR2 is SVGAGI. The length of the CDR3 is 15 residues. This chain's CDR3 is CASGLALTTYDEQFF. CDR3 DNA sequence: TGTGCCAGCGGTCTAGCCCTAACAACCTACGATGAGCAGTTCTTC.

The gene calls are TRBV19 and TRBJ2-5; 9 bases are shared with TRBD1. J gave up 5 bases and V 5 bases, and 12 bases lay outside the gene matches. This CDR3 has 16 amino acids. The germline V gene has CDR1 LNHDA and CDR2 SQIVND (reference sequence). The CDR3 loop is CASSGYRGRGLETQYF. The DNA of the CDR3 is TGTGCCAGTAGTGGCTACAGGGGGCGAGGTTTGGAGACCCAGTACTTC. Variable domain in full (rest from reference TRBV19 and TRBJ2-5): DGGITQSPKYLFRKEGQNVTLSCEQNLNHDAMYWYRQDPGQGLRLIYYSQIVNDFQKGDIAEGYSVSREKKESFPLTVTSAQKNPTAFYLCASSGYRGRGLETQYFGPGTRLLVL.

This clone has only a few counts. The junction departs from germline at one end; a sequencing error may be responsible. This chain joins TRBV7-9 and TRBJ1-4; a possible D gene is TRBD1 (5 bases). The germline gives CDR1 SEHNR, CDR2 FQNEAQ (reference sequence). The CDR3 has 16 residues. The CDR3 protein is CSSSKTVGTTNEKLFF. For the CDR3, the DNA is TGTTCCAGCAGCAAGACAGTCGGAACAACTAATGAAAAACTGTTTTTT.

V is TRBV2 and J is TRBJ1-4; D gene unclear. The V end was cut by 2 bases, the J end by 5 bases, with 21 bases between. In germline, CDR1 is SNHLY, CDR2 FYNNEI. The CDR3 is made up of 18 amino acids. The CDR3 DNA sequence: TGTGCCAGCAGTGAACGACTAAGCATTTTCCTTACGAATGAAAAACTGTTTTTT. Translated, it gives CASSERLSIFLTNEKLFF.

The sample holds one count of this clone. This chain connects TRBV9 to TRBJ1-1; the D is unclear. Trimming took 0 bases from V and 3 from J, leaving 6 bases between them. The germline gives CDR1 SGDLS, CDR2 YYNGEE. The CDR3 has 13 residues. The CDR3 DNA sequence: TGTGCCAGCAGCGTAGGGGCCTACACTGAAGCTTTCTTT. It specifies CASSVGAYTEAFF.

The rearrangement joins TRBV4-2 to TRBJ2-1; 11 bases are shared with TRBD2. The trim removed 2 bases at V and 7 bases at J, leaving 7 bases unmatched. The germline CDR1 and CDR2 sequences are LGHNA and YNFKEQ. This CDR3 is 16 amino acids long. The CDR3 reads CASSQPLAGGPNEQFF. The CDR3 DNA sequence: TGTGCCAGCAGCCAACCTCTAGCGGGGGGTCCGAATGAGCAGTTCTTC.